This TCR beta chain was profiled in a study of blood T cell repertoires in COVID-19 (dated by TCRdb to the early 2020s). Context from the whole study: Collaborator samples came from the United States, Italy and Spain and covered acute and convalescent phases of COVID-19. A freely available public database, intended as a resource for researchers studying the immune response to SARS-CoV-2, is where the repertoires were released. The material from the prospective study consisted of cDNA or gDNA derived from T cells, B-cell-depleted T cells, or PBMCs. Nearly every sample came with metadata listing a de-identified subject ID, COVID-19 status, age in years and sex. Subjects who had been exposed to COVID-19, were actively infected with it, or had recovered from it provided the deeply sampled blood TCRbeta repertoires that made up the dataset. Where available, HLA class I and class II types were taken from metadata supplied by the sample provider and were not determined by assay-based typing. Samples were obtained from the ongoing ImmuneRACE study (first 160 participants) and from about 1,300 subjects provided by 6 global collaborators.

The immunoSEQ Assay, a bias-controlled multiplex PCR, was used to amplify TCRbeta CDR3 regions from genomic DNA. The study's processing was this. The number of nucleated cells in each sample was estimated from the amplification of reference gene primers within the assay. Sequence reads were collapsed and filtered to measure the absolute abundance of every unique TCRbeta CDR3 rearrangement. For each sample, productive Simpson clonality was calculated as the square root of Simpson's diversity index across productive rearrangements. Sourced from immuneACCESS, this table was stored by TCRdb with only in-frame sequences that have V and J called. A share of the clones is absent; for the studies checked, an unresolved V gene accounts for under half, and the remainder has no known explanation. V and J calls and clone size are given by that table; D and trimming were obtained from the DNA. Across this sample there are 360,000 or so clones, with roughly 90% seen only once. Of the sample, roughly 6.8% is held by the ten largest clones.

The investigation overall reported the following: Clinical and demographic metadata were provided uncurated, with the amount varying by source and participant.

From a lookup of the germline V gene, CDR1 and CDR2 are SGHTS and YDEGEE. Taken from cysteine to phenylalanine, the CDR3 has 15 residues. The DNA shown is the 45-base CDR3, in frame from base 1. Between the V and J ends, shortened by 6 bases and 4 bases respectively, the junction contains 17 bases. Whole blood was collected in K2EDTA tubes by collaborating institutions according to the institutions' own protocols. Collaborator samples were shipped for TCRbeta analysis as frozen whole blood, isolated PBMCs, or DNA extracted from either sample type. As for this clone: This clone's antigen is unknown. One base away there is no much larger clone; base qualities are not given.

The TCR sequence derives from a young man with active or convalescent COVID-19. This receptor chain uses TRBV5-8 and TRBJ1-5, and the D gene may be TRBD1, 5 bases matching. Material: peripheral blood. At the DNA level, the sequence is TGTGCCAGCACCCTTGGTGACAGTAAAAATCAGCCCCAGCATTTT. It encodes CASTLGDSKNQPQHF.